These T cell receptor beta chains were read from a single sample in a study of T cells in Graves' hyperthyroidism and ophthalmopathy. One entry per CDR3 protein results from TCRdb running MiXCR on the multiplex PCR reads. Here the sample spans 280,000 or so distinct CDR3 sequences, less than 30% being singletons. The sample consisted of blood. These receptors all come from a man aged 35 to 55 with Graves' hyperthyroidism that later progressed to Graves' ophthalmopathy. Each CDR3 is given without its conserved first and last residue. The D gene is left open where the match is weak. Clone size, where shown, is once, few, many, or a class for clones that have expanded.

cdr3_length j_call d_call v_call clone_size cdr3_aa
12 TRBJ2-6 NA TRBV11-2 many ASSLQGGANVLT
12 TRBJ1-1 NA TRBV7-8 many ASSSRRDLIPAF
12 TRBJ1-3 NA TRBV6-5 NA ASSSPGSGNTIY
12 TRBJ1-2 NA TRBV27 many ASSSTPPRDGYT
13 TRBJ2-5 NA TRBV24-1 many ATSDGQPDQETQY
14 TRBJ1-1 NA TRBV19 many ASTPAGAGAGTEAF
12 TRBJ2-7 TRBD2 TRBV2 many ARGRVGGPYEQY
14 TRBJ2-2 TRBD2 TRBV29-1 many SVEVGLAGVAGELF
13 TRBJ2-5 TRBD2 TRBV5-1 many ASSLLPTSGETQY
12 TRBJ2-7 TRBD1 TRBV28 many ASSSGDRVGEQY
11 TRBJ1-1 NA TRBV18 NA ASSGATNTEAF
12 TRBJ2-5 NA TRBV15 many ATSRDLRRETQY
11 TRBJ1-5 NA TRBV12-3/TRBV12-4 few ASSSQIGQPQH
9 TRBJ2-3 NA TRBV2 few AGRLSDTQY
11 TRBJ2-4 TRBD1 TRBV5-5 many ASSWTGKNIQY
10 TRBJ2-7 NA TRBV6-1 many ASNVGTYEQY
13 TRBJ2-2 NA TRBV12-3/TRBV12-4 many ASRGKTENTGELF
13 TRBJ2-5 NA TRBV28 many ASSPTGGRQETQY
13 TRBJ1-1 NA TRBV9 many ASNLWGGENTEAF
12 TRBJ2-7 TRBD1 TRBV20-1 many SAREGQTPYEQY
11 TRBJ2-5 NA TRBV6-5 many ASSYSKGETQY
14 TRBJ1-3 NA TRBV10-2 many ASSESTGSSGNTIY
12 TRBJ2-7 NA TRBV11-2 few ASSPLGLPYEQY
12 TRBJ2-7 TRBD1 TRBV9 many ASSETGTGYEQY
12 TRBJ1-5 NA TRBV6-1 NA ASSRAGFDQPQH
14 TRBJ2-4 NA TRBV12-3/TRBV12-4 NA ASSLVRHLAKNIQY
13 TRBJ1-5 NA TRBV6-5 many ASSYDGGVNQPQH